The rows below give T cell receptor beta chains drawn from one sample of a study of blood T cell repertoires in COVID-19. TCRdb's table, derived via immunoSEQ multiplex PCR, lists solely in-frame clones and lacks some. The sample has 80,000 or so clones, 80% to 95% seen once. Sequencing input: peripheral blood. All receptors derive from a woman aged 45-59 years in a cohort sampled during active COVID-19. CDR3s include the opening cysteine and the closing phenylalanine or tryptophan. The D gene is left open where the match is weak. Clone sizes are given selectively: once, few, many, or a class where the clone is expanded.

V gene,J gene,clone size,D gene,CDR3 DNA,CDR3 protein
TRBV3-1/TRBV3-2,TRBJ1-6,NA,TRBD1,TGTGCCAGCAGCCCCCAGGGGGGAGGTTCACCCCTCCACTTT,CASSPQGGGSPLHF
TRBV11-1,TRBJ2-5,NA,TRBD1,TGTGCCAGCAGCTTAGGCAGGGGGTTCCAAGAGACCCAGTACTTC,CASSLGRGFQETQYF
TRBV11-2,TRBJ2-2,NA,TRBD2,TGTGCCAGCAGCTTAAACGGTCGGCTAGCGGGAGTTGCCGGGGAGCTGTTTTTT,CASSLNGRLAGVAGELFF
TRBV30,TRBJ1-2,NA,NA,TGTGCCAGGGAGGGGACACTCGGGGACTATGGCTACACCTTC,CAREGTLGDYGYTF
TRBV2,TRBJ2-2,few,TRBD1,TGTGCCAGCCGGGACAGGGGGGAGACCGGGGAGCTGTTTTTT,CASRDRGETGELFF
TRBV7-3,TRBJ2-3,NA,NA,TGTGCCAGCAGCTTAAGGGCTAGCGTTAGCACAGATACGCAGTATTTT,CASSLRASVSTDTQYF
TRBV7-9,TRBJ1-1,once,NA,TGTGCCAGCAGCTTAGTGGACAGCACTGAAGCTTTCTTT,CASSLVDSTEAFF
TRBV5-1,TRBJ2-1,NA,TRBD2,TGCGCCAGCAGCTTGGTCGCTAGCGGGCACAATGAGCAGTTCTTC,CASSLVASGHNEQFF
TRBV13,TRBJ1-1,NA,NA,TGTGCCAGCAGCGCTTACAGGTTTGAAGCTTTCTTT,CASSAYRFEAFF
TRBV7-2,TRBJ2-1,once,TRBD2,TGTGCCAGCAGCGCTGTAGCGGGCCTATACAATGAGCAGTTCTTC,CASSAVAGLYNEQFF
TRBV28,TRBJ2-4,NA,TRBD2,TGTGCCAGCATTGGTCAAACTAGCGGGAACATTCAGTACTTC,CASIGQTSGNIQYF
TRBV12-5,TRBJ2-5,once,NA,TGTGCTAGTGGTCCATCGGGCCAAGAGACCCAGTACTTC,CASGPSGQETQYF
TRBV7-3,TRBJ1-2,NA,NA,TGTGCCAGCAGCTTAGGGGCCGAGTATGGCTACACCTTC,CASSLGAEYGYTF
TRBV6-5,TRBJ2-2,NA,TRBD1,TGTGCCAGCAGCTGGGGACAGCCGAACACCGGGGAGCTGTTTTTT,CASSWGQPNTGELFF
TRBV27,TRBJ1-6,once,TRBD1,TGTGCCAGCAGCCCTGCATTGGGGGACAGCTCCTATAATTCACCCCTCCACTTT,CASSPALGDSSYNSPLHF
TRBV11-2,TRBJ2-7,NA,TRBD2,TGTGCCAGCAGCTCCGGACTAGCAAGCTACGAGCAGTACTTC,CASSSGLASYEQYF
TRBV7-3,TRBJ2-3,NA,NA,TGTGCCAGCAGTGCCGGAGGGGCAGATACGCAGTATTTT,CASSAGGADTQYF
TRBV27,TRBJ1-2,NA,NA,TGTGCCAGCAGTTTCACAGGCCCAAGGGGTGGCTACACCTTC,CASSFTGPRGGYTF
TRBV6-2/TRBV6-3,TRBJ2-1,NA,NA,TGTGCCAGCAGTTACGGGGGCGGGAGAACGTACAATGAGCAGTTCTTC,CASSYGGGRTYNEQFF
TRBV18,TRBJ2-1,NA,TRBD2,TGTGCCAGCTCACCACCGACGGGAGGCTACAATGAGCAGTTCTTC,CASSPPTGGYNEQFF
TRBV27,TRBJ2-6,once,NA,TGTGCCAGCAGTCCCCTAGTATCTGGGGCCAACGTCCTGACTTTC,CASSPLVSGANVLTF
TRBV15,TRBJ2-1,NA,TRBD2,TGTGCCACCAGCCCCAAGGGAGGGAGAACCTACAATGAGCAGTTCTTC,CATSPKGGRTYNEQFF
TRBV6-5,TRBJ2-1,NA,NA,TGTGCCAGCACGAAATCGAGAGGGAACAATGAGCAGTTCTTC,CASTKSRGNNEQFF
TRBV7-3,TRBJ2-2,NA,TRBD1,TGTGCCAGCGCCAGACAGGGGATGGGGACCGGGGAGCTGTTTTTT,CASARQGMGTGELFF